One sample yielded the 32 T cell receptor beta chains listed below, sequenced in a study of PD-1 blockade in mismatch repair-deficient tumors. Some clones are missing from TCRdb's copy, which holds only in-frame ones; the method was immunoSEQ multiplex PCR. The sample records some 110,000 clones, about 80% being singletons. The sequenced sample was peripheral blood, obtained roughly 13 months after starting pembrolizumab. These receptors all come from an adult with mismatch repair-deficient cancer.

This clone came up a few times. The chain joins TRBV5-1 to TRBJ2-2; D remains ambiguous. This CDR3 region has 11 residues. V dropped 7 bases and J dropped 4 bases, with 5 bases sitting between them. Germline CDR1 SGHRS, CDR2 YFSETQ. CDR3 sequence (DNA): TGCGCCAGCGGGGTCACCGGGGAGCTGTTTTTT. This encodes CASGVTGELFF.

This clone was seen once. The J gene is TRBJ2-7, the V gene TRBV27, with 7 positions matching TRBD1. CDR3 length: 16 residues. From germline, CDR1 is MNHEY and CDR2 SMNVEV (reference sequence). Trimming removed 1 base from V and 4 bases from J; junction bases left unmatched: 10. The CDR3 sequence is CASSLWAGTAYYEQYF. CDR3 DNA: TGTGCCAGCAGTTTATGGGCCGGGACAGCCTATTACGAGCAGTACTTC.

V usage is TRBV29-1 and J usage is TRBJ2-7; tentative D call: TRBD2 (6 bases). The germline V and J ends were trimmed by 4 bases and 1 base, with 11 bases remaining between them. The CDR3 runs to 13 residues. CDR1 SQVTM and CDR2 ANQGSEA come from the germline V gene. CDR3 DNA: TGCAGCGTTGTTACTAGCCGATCCTACGAGCAGTACTTC. This codes for CSVVTSRSYEQYF.

This clone was counted only a few times. This rearrangement joins TRBV13 to TRBJ2-1; D remains unclear. Germline V CDR1 and CDR2: PRHDT, FYEKMQ (reference sequence). The CDR3 has 15 amino acids. The germline V and J ends were trimmed by 5 bases and 0 bases, with 11 bases remaining between them. CDR3 nucleotide sequence: TGTGCCAGCAGCCAGCGAACGAGCTCCTACAATGAGCAGTTCTTC. Residues: CASSQRTSSYNEQFF.

CDR3 nucleotides: TGCAGCGTTGTCCCGGCAGGTTCCTACGAGCAGTACTTC. This sequence encodes CSVVPAGSYEQYF. The chain joins TRBV29-1 to TRBJ2-7; no clear D. In germline, CDR1 is SQVTM, CDR2 ANQGSEA. The CDR3 extends over 13 amino acids. V lost 4 bases and J lost 1, with 11 bases in between.

The chain carries TRBV11-3 and TRBJ2-1; possible D gene TRBD1, 6 bases. The CDR3 totals 14 residues. V was clipped by 1 base and J by 9 bases, with 13 bases between them. The germline V gene encodes CDR1 SGHNT and CDR2 YENEEA. The CDR3 DNA sequence: TGTGCCAGCAGCTTAGGGAAAGGCAGGGGTGAGCAGTTCTTC. Residues: CASSLGKGRGEQFF. Supplemented by reference TRBV11-3 and TRBJ2-1, the full variable domain reads EAGVVQSPRYKIIEKKQPVAFWCNPISGHNTLYWYLQNLGQGPELLIRYENEEAVDDSQLPKDRFSAERLKGVDSTLKIQPAELGDSAVYLCASSLGKGRGEQFFGPGTRLTVL.

The genes are TRBV9 and TRBJ2-1, with TRBD1 as a possible D gene (5 bases). CDR1 SGDLS and CDR2 YYNGEE come from the germline V gene. This CDR3 spans 13 amino acids. Deletions cut 0 bases from V and 4 bases from J, with 5 bases between. The CDR3 DNA reads TGTGCCAGCAGCGTAGGACAGTACAATGAGCAGTTCTTC. It codes for CASSVGQYNEQFF.

This chain links TRBV10-3 with TRBJ1-2; 7 bases are shared with TRBD1. Germline lookup yields CDR1 ENHRY and CDR2 SYGVKD. J lost 0 bases, V lost 3 bases, and 13 bases had no gene match. The CDR3 totals 18 residues. CDR3 sequence (DNA): TGTGCCATCAGTGATTTCAGACAGGGAGGTGCTACTAACTATGGCTACACCTTC. It yields the protein CAISDFRQGGATNYGYTF.

This clone is a singleton in its sample. The chain joins TRBV11-3 to TRBJ1-1, with TRBD1 as a possible D gene (5 bases). Looked up from germline, CDR1 is SGHNT and CDR2 is YENEEA. This CDR3 has 14 residues. The ends were cut back, 5 bases at V and 7 bases at J, with 17 bases in the middle. CDR3 sequence reads: CASSPRGSFHEAFF. CDR3 nucleotides: TGTGCCAGCAGCCCCCGGGGGAGCTTCCATGAAGCTTTCTTT.

This clone has just a few counts. The chain is built from TRBV27 and TRBJ1-1, with TRBD1 matching 7 bases. Unmatched junction bases numbered 9, after V lost 5 bases and J lost 0 bases. The CDR3 extends over 16 amino acids. Germline V lookup: CDR1 MNHEY, CDR2 SMNVEV (reference sequence). The CDR3 spells CASSGLTGAMNTEAFF. CDR3 sequence (DNA): TGTGCCAGCAGTGGACTTACAGGGGCCATGAACACTGAAGCTTTCTTT.

The chain links TRBV13 to TRBJ2-1, with 7 bases fitting TRBD2. V was pared by 3 bases and J by 5 bases, with 1 base of the junction left unmatched. CDR1 PRHDT and CDR2 FYEKMQ come from the germline V gene (reference sequence). The CDR3 covers 13 residues. CDR3 in DNA: TGTGCCAGCAGCTTGCTAGCGGACAATGAGCAGTTCTTC. Its protein is CASSLLADNEQFF.

This clone was picked up a small number of times. CDR3 in DNA: TGCGCCAGCAGCTCAAGGTACGAGCAGTACTTC. Residues: CASSSRYEQYF. This chain joins TRBV5-1 and TRBJ2-7; no reliable D call. The CDR3 has 11 residues. Deletions cut 3 bases from V and 4 bases from J, with 5 bases between. Germline assignment: CDR1 SGHRS and CDR2 YFSETQ. Looking up the rest from reference TRBV5-1 and TRBJ2-7 gives the full variable domain: KAGVTQTPRYLIKTRGQQVTLSCSPISGHRSVSWYQQTPGQGLQFLFEYFSETQRNKGNFPGRFSGRQFSNSRSEMNVSTLELGDSALYLCASSSRYEQYFGPGTRLTVT.

The CDR3 bases are TGTGCCAGCAGTGCAGTCGTGCTGGCCTATGGCTACACCTTC. It specifies CASSAVVLAYGYTF. The genes are TRBV2 and TRBJ1-2; D not resolved. CDR1 is SNHLY and CDR2 is FYNNEI in the germline V gene. This CDR3 contains 14 residues. V lost 4 bases and J 4 bases, leaving 13 bases between the germline ends.

This clone was recorded only once. The chain links TRBV7-2 to TRBJ2-3; tentative D call: TRBD2 (5 bases). V was cut by 4 bases and J by 0 bases, with 14 bases left in between. This CDR3 is 16 amino acids long. The V gene's germline CDR1 is SGHTA and CDR2 FQGNSA. The CDR3 loop is CASSWAGTRSTDTQYF. CDR3 bases: TGTGCCAGCAGCTGGGCGGGTACCAGAAGCACAGATACGCAGTATTTT.

This chain joins TRBV7-8 and TRBJ1-1; D is perhaps TRBD1 (5 bases). This CDR3 contains 14 residues. With 5 bases removed from V and 6 bases from J, the gap between germline ends came to 16 bases. The germline V gene encodes CDR1 SGHVS and CDR2 FQNEAQ. The CDR3 reads CASSPVGGLAEAFF. The CDR3 DNA is TGTGCCAGCAGCCCAGTGGGGGGTTTGGCTGAAGCTTTCTTT.

This chain links TRBV7-3 with TRBJ2-5, with D possibly being TRBD1 or TRBD2 (7 bases each). CDR1 SGHTA and CDR2 FQGTGA come from the germline V gene. Trimming took 5 bases from V and 7 from J, leaving 23 bases between them. This CDR3 contains 16 residues. CDR3 in amino acids: CASSPQGGQGIGTQYF. CDR3 nucleotides: TGTGCCAGCAGCCCCCAGGGGGGGCAGGGGATCGGGACCCAGTACTTC.

This clone was seen a handful of times. CDR3 residues: CASSEYTEAFF. Here the CDR3 DNA reads TGTGCCAGCAGCGAATACACTGAAGCTTTCTTT. V and J are TRBV11-2 and TRBJ1-1; D is ambiguous. Trimming stripped 5 bases from V and 3 bases from J, with 4 bases between. This CDR3 is built from 11 residues. In germline, CDR1 is SGHAT, CDR2 FQNNGV.

This clone was recorded at least ten times. The rearrangement links TRBV19 to TRBJ2-1; a weak D match, TRBD2 (6 bases). From germline, CDR1 is LNHDA and CDR2 SQIVND (reference sequence). This CDR3 spans 15 amino acids. The ends were cut back, 6 bases at V and 9 bases at J, with 21 bases in the middle. In nucleotides, the CDR3 is TGTGCCAGTAGCTCGATTGGCGGGATATGGGGTGAGCAGTTCTTC. This sequence encodes CASSSIGGIWGEQFF.

The chain uses TRBV11-2 and TRBJ2-5; 9 positions agree with TRBD2. The CDR3 covers 15 residues. Germline-derived CDR1 and CDR2 are SGHAT and FQNNGV. V lost 6 bases to trimming and J lost 2 bases; unmatched junction nucleotides: 7. The CDR3 nucleotides read TGTGCCAGCAGAGCTGGGGCGGGAGGGCAAGAGACCCAGTACTTC. Protein sequence: CASRAGAGGQETQYF.

This clone was detected only a few times. The chain couples TRBV30 to TRBJ2-3; possibly TRBD2 for D (5 bases). Germline V gene lookup returns CDR1 GTSNPN and CDR2 SVGIG (reference sequence). There are 14 residues in the CDR3. The V end was cut by 4 bases, the J end by 3 bases, with 14 bases between. The CDR3 nucleotides read TGTGCCTGGAATCCGGCGGGTGGTACAGATACGCAGTATTTT. As protein: CAWNPAGGTDTQYF.

This clone came up once. This sequence joins TRBV15 and TRBJ2-1; D gene ambiguous. The CDR3 contains 16 residues. V was shortened by 0 bases and J by 4 bases, with 13 bases between the two germline ends. Germline CDR1 is LNHNV and CDR2 is YYDKDF (reference sequence). CDR3 DNA: TGTGCCACCAGCAGAGATTACACAGAAGATTACAATGAGCAGTTCTTC. Its translation is CATSRDYTEDYNEQFF.

The V gene is TRBV30, the J gene TRBJ1-1; TRBD1 might be the D (6 bases). This CDR3 region has 13 residues. Germline assignment: CDR1 GTSNPN and CDR2 SVGIG (reference sequence). Trimming left V 2 bases short and J 2 bases short, with 9 bases between. CDR3 nucleotides: TGTGCCTGGAGTAAGGGACAAAACACTGAAGCTTTCTTT. Protein sequence: CAWSKGQNTEAFF.

The chain employs TRBV18 and TRBJ2-7, with TRBD1 matching over 7 bases. Germline values: CDR1 KGHSH, CDR2 LQKENI. The CDR3 covers 13 residues. Trimming at V came to 2 bases and at J to 3 bases, leaving 1 base not matched to a gene. The CDR3 protein is CASSPGTVYEQYF. DNA for the CDR3: TGTGCCAGCTCACCAGGGACAGTCTACGAGCAGTACTTC.

The V gene is TRBV7-2, the J gene TRBJ2-3, with D tentatively TRBD1 or TRBD2 (5 bases each). Per the germline V gene, CDR1 is SGHTA and CDR2 is FQGNSA. V lost 5 bases and J 6 bases, leaving 15 bases between the germline ends. The CDR3 runs to 14 residues. CDR3 nucleotide sequence: TGTGCCAGCAGCCCCCCAGAGGGGCCCGATACGCAGTATTTT. Translated, it gives CASSPPEGPDTQYF.

The CDR3 spells CASSLSRALRSTDTQYF. The CDR3 coding sequence is TGTGCCAGCAGTCTGAGCAGGGCCCTCCGCAGCACAGATACGCAGTATTTT. The V call is TRBV27, the J call TRBJ2-3; maybe TRBD1 (5 bases). Trimming shortened V by 5 bases and J by 0 bases, and 18 bases separated the two germline ends. CDR1 is MNHEY, CDR2 SMNVEV, per germline (reference sequence). The CDR3 covers 17 residues.

V is TRBV2 and J is TRBJ2-2; D ambiguous. The CDR3 extends over 15 amino acids. V lost 4 bases, J lost 7 bases, and 16 bases lay in between. Germline V gene data show CDR1 as SNHLY and CDR2 as FYNNEI. The CDR3 DNA reads as TGTGCCAGCAGTGGGGTCGCGGCTCGGAACGGGGAGCTGTTTTTT. Its protein is CASSGVAARNGELFF.

The V gene is TRBV5-1, the J gene TRBJ2-1; 10 nucleotides align to TRBD2. This CDR3 comprises 17 residues. V lost 0 bases, J lost 0 bases, and 3 bases stayed unmatched. Germline CDR1 is SGHRS and CDR2 is YFSETQ. The CDR3 sequence is CASSLAASGSSYNEQFF. CDR3 bases: TGCGCCAGCAGCTTGGCCGCTAGCGGGAGCTCCTACAATGAGCAGTTCTTC.

The genes are TRBV6-6 and TRBJ2-7; D gene uncertain. Germline CDR1 is MNHNY and CDR2 is SVGAGI (reference sequence). The CDR3 extends over 14 amino acids. With 0 bases removed from V and 0 bases from J, the gap between germline ends came to 6 bases. CDR3: CASSYSQYSYEQYF. The CDR3 region has the DNA TGTGCCAGCAGTTACTCGCAGTACTCCTACGAGCAGTACTTC.

The chain employs TRBV15 and TRBJ2-1; 8 bases line up with TRBD1. Germline-derived CDR1 and CDR2 are LNHNV and YYDKDF (reference sequence). This CDR3 has 14 residues. Trimming at V came to 3 bases and at J to 6 bases, leaving 4 bases not matched to a gene. DNA of the CDR3: TGTGCCACCAGCAGGGACAGGGCTACCAATGAGCAGTTCTTC. Its protein product is CATSRDRATNEQFF.

The chain couples TRBV27 to TRBJ1-1; D might be TRBD1 (5 bases). The length of the CDR3 is 13 residues. Germline V CDR1 and CDR2: MNHEY, SMNVEV (reference sequence). V lost 11 bases and J lost 4, with 17 bases in between. CDR3 sequence (DNA): TGTGCCGCATCGGGACTCCCCCCCACTGAAGCTTTCTTT. Translating gives CAASGLPPTEAFF.

The chain combines TRBV11-1 with TRBJ2-7; the D gene is possibly TRBD1 (6 bases). Trimming shortened V by 8 bases and J by 2 bases, and 16 bases separated the two germline ends. Germline V gene data show CDR1 as SGHAT and CDR2 as FQDESV (reference sequence). This CDR3 has 14 residues. The CDR3 loop reads CASQAGGQTYEQYF. For the CDR3, the DNA is TGTGCCAGCCAAGCTGGGGGCCAAACCTACGAGCAGTACTTC.

The genes are TRBV7-2 and TRBJ1-1; D not resolved. Trimming took off 1 base at V and 1 base at J, with 13 bases between the two ends. The CDR3 is 16 residues long. Germline V gene lookup returns CDR1 SGHTA and CDR2 FQGNSA. As DNA, the CDR3 is TGTGCCAGCAGCTTAGTCTGGAAGAGAGCGAACACTGAAGCTTTCTTT. Protein product: CASSLVWKRANTEAFF.